A single TCR beta chain is shown here with its context. The antigen is unknown. Germline CDR1 and CDR2: LNHDA and SQIVND (reference sequence). V gave up 6 bases and J gave up 3 bases; unmatched junction bases: 10. The CDR3 is made up of 16 amino acids. The source of the sample is a study of T cells in Graves' hyperthyroidism and ophthalmopathy. Overall study context: Peripheral blood draws took place at initial diagnosis, ahead of any treatment. Findings of the study overall: Blood samples included most of the expanded thyroid clonotypes exceeding 0.001.

Newly diagnosed hyperthyroidism, duration under 2 months, in patients aged 18 to 65. RNA transcripts were the template for amplifying TCR beta CDR3 regions. Initially, a first-round RT-PCR of the TCR CDR3 employed the HTBI primer set. TCRdb passed the multiplex PCR reads through MiXCR, listing each CDR3 protein once. The sample holds about 590,000 distinct CDR3 sequences, around 16% seen once. The material sequenced was blood. This TCR came from a woman aged 25 to 39 with Graves' hyperthyroidism. The chain uses TRBV19 and TRBJ2-1; 8 bases match TRBD1. CDR3 loop: CASRRFVGQGYNEQFF. The CDR3 coding sequence is TGTGCCAGTAGGCGGTTCGTCGGACAGGGCTACAATGAGCAGTTCTTC.